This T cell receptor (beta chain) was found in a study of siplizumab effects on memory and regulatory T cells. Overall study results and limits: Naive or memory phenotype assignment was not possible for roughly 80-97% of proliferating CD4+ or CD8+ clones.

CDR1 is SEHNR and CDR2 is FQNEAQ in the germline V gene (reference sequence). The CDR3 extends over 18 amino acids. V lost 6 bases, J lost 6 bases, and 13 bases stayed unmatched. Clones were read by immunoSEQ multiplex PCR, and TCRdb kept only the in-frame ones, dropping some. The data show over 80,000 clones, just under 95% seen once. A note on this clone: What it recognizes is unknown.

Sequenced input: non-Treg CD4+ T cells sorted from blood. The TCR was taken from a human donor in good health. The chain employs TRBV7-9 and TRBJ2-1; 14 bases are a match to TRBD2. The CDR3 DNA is TGTGCCAGCAGTGACCCTGGTACGGGGACTAGCGGGAGCAATGAGCAGTTCTTC. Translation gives CASSDPGTGTSGSNEQFF.